This T cell receptor beta chain was observed in a study of spatial heterogeneity in lung cancer. In the study overall: Donation came from roughly 72 patients with untreated early-stage non-small cell lung cancer. Detection consistently yielded more beta chains than alpha chains.

Relative to its sample, this clonotype is large. Time point given: blood at routine non-recurrence follow-up after resection. The authors sequenced whole RNA from tumor, nontumor lung or frozen PBMC without sorting. The CDR3 extends over 14 amino acids. Trimming shortened V by 4 bases and J by 1 base, and 8 bases separated the two germline ends. CDR1 is SNHLY and CDR2 is FYNNEI in the germline V gene. MiXCR was run by TCRdb on the 5' RACE reads, yielding one entry per CDR3 protein. The data contain over a thousand distinct CDR3 sequences, approximately 26% of them singletons. The sequence came from a male donor with early-stage non-small cell lung cancer. Sequenced material: PBMCs, taken at follow-up. The rearrangement joins TRBV2 to TRBJ1-5, with D perhaps matching TRBD1 (5 bases). CDR3 residues: CASSAGFSNQPQHF. The CDR3 DNA reads as TGTGCCAGCAGTGCAGGGTTCAGCAATCAGCCCCAGCATTTT.